This TCR beta chain was observed in a study of immune heterogeneity within non-small cell lung tumors. Study at large: The tumors comprised several squamous cell carcinomas, some 10 non-squamous carcinomas and 1 not otherwise specified. Whole-study results and caveats: Across individual patients, the high-frequency T-cell receptor beta clonotypes were largely distinct.

Note on this clonotype: Its specificity is not known. A much larger clone is a single base away; this may be a read error.

Bulk tumor genomic DNA was the template, and each sample received about 600 ng. Several biopsies per primary tumor were taken during surgery, spaced as far apart as possible. It was patients with untreated, newly diagnosed non-small cell lung cancer who underwent curative surgery. Newly diagnosed non-small cell lung cancer patients undergoing curative-intent surgery served as donors. With 32 V and 13 J primers, multiplex PCR amplified the TCR beta CDR3. TCRdb re-analysed the multiplex PCR reads in MiXCR, keeping a single row per CDR3 protein. The data show some 14,000 distinct CDR3 sequences, around 28% seen once. The CDR3 length is 11 residues. Germline lookup yields CDR1 SEHNR and CDR2 FQNEAQ (reference sequence).

V is TRBV7-9 and J is TRBJ2-7, with unresolved D. Sequenced input: lung tumor tissue. This TCR derives from a man between 35 and 55 years old with non-small cell lung cancer. The CDR3 loop reads CANSPRDEQYF. CDR3 DNA sequence: TGTGCCAACAGCCCCCGGGACGAGCAGTACTTC.